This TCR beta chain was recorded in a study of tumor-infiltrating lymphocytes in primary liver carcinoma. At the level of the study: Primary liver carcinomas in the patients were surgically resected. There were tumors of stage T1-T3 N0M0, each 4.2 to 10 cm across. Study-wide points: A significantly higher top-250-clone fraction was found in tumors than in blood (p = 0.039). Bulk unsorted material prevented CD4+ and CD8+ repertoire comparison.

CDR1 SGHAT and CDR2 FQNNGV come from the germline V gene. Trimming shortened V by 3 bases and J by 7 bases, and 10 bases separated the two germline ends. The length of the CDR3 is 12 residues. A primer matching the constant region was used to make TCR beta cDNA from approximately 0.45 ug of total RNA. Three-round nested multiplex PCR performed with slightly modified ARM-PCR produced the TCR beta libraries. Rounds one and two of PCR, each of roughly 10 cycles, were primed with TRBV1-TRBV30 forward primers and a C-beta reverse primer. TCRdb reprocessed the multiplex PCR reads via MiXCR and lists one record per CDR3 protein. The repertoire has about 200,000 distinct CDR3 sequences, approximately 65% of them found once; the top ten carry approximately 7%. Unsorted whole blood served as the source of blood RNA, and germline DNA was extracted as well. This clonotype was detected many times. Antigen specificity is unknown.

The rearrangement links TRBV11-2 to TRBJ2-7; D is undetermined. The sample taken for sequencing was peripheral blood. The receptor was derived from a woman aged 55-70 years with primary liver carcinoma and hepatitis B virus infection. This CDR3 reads CASSLGWAEQYF. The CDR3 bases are TGTGCCAGCAGCTTGGGATGGGCTGAGCAGTACTTC.